This T cell receptor (beta chain) came from a study of fetal regulatory T cell absence and autoimmunity. On the study more broadly: Without clinical diabetes, IPEX patients showed exocrine pancreas autoimmunity. Findings of the study overall: Pancreas and cord blood did not differ much in TRB family usage. Pancreas TCRs were oligoclonally enriched versus cord blood, some clones over 100-fold.

The germline V and J ends were trimmed by 2 bases and 0 bases, with 10 bases remaining between them. The germline V gene encodes CDR1 SGHRS and CDR2 YFSETQ. The CDR3 runs 15 residues. For this clone: The antigen remains undetermined.

This was a survey-level run. The method was immunoSEQ multiplex PCR; TCRdb's version includes in-frame clones alone and lacks a portion of them. The sample has 46,000 or so clones, roughly 83% seen once. The source of this sequence is a newborn boy with IPEX syndrome. The V gene is TRBV5-1, the J gene TRBJ2-3; D may be TRBD2 (5 bases). Sequenced input: cord blood. Here the CDR3 DNA reads TGCGCCAGCAGCTTTAGGACTCCTAGCACAGATACGCAGTATTTT. This sequence encodes CASSFRTPSTDTQYF.